This record looks at one T cell receptor beta chain sequence and its context. The specificity of this receptor is unknown. Base-call qualities are not available, and no considerably larger clone is one nucleotide away. The data derive from a study of technical replicates of blood from a few donors (dated by TCRdb to the late 2010s). Receptor amplification or capture employed the immunoSEQ multiplex PCR assay. In TCRdb, the immuneACCESS table is reduced to in-frame sequences with V and J assigned. These tables do not hold every clone; where another copy was compared, an unresolved V gene accounts for under half, and the others remain unexplained. The sample yields about 56,000 clones; roughly 95% were counted once. 4.2% of the sample lies in the top ten. CDR1 and CDR2, looked up from the germline V gene, are SGDLS and YYNGEE. CDR3 length: 20 amino acids, cysteine to phenylalanine. The entry retains the CDR3 DNA only, 60 bases that are in frame from base 1. Trimming accounts for 4 bases at V and 9 bases at J, while the number of junction bases matched to no gene is 23.

The sequencing input was PBMCs. The sequence links TRBV9 to TRBJ1-6, and TRBD1 matches 9 of the central bases. The receptor was derived from a human donor in good health. Some clones in this sample may be carry-over from other donors' samples. CDR3 protein: CASSTTNRGRRKMGISPLHF. In nucleotide form, the sequence is TGTGCCAGCAGCACCACCAACAGGGGGCGTCGTAAGATGGGGATTTCACCCCTCCACTTT.